One T cell receptor beta chain is described in this entry. Germline V gene lookup returns CDR1 MGHRA and CDR2 YSYEKL. Trimming at V came to 1 base and at J to 9 bases, leaving 11 bases not matched to a gene. This CDR3 comprises 16 residues. Sequenced by immunoSEQ multiplex PCR; TCRdb stores in-frame clones only, minus some. The sample has about 110,000 clones, 90% seen once. The data derive from a study of Tregs in tolerant kidney transplant recipients. V gene TRBV4-1 combines with J gene TRBJ2-3; 9 bases match TRBD2. The sequence came from a human donor who received a combined kidney and bone marrow transplant. This sample comprised CD4+ T cells from blood, obtained before the transplant. DNA for the CDR3: TGCGCCAGCAGCCAAGGCGCTAGCGGGACCCGAGACACGCAGTATTTT. Translating it yields CASSQGASGTRDTQYF.